This T cell receptor beta chain was recovered during a study of T-cell reconstitution after alpha-beta-depleted transplantation in children. Study results and caveats: Surviving thymic progenitors and recipient T cells were the source of high TCRbeta diversity at day 60 in some patients. The origin of alpha-beta T cells about two months after transplant was reportedly several hundred expanded graft clones.

Unique molecular identifiers were used to barcode this TCRbeta library. TCRdb re-analysed the PCR reads in MiXCR, keeping a single row per CDR3 protein. The sample has some 120,000 distinct CDR3 sequences; 23% are singletons. V dropped 3 bases and J dropped 2 bases, with 13 bases sitting between them. The CDR3 runs 14 residues. CDR1 and CDR2 from the germline V gene are DFQATT and SNEGSKA (reference sequence). About this clonotype itself: As yet, its antigen is unknown.

V usage is TRBV20-1 and J usage is TRBJ1-2; unclear D gene. Sequenced here: PBMCs, mostly from graft donor cells, sampled 180 days after TCRalphabeta/CD19-depleted stem cell transplant. This receptor was obtained from a male patient aged 2 to 9 who had a stem cell transplant for chronic granulomatous disease, so the T cells may come from the graft donor. The CDR3: CSARLNFLNYGYTF. CDR3 bases: TGCAGTGCTAGGCTAAACTTTTTAAACTATGGCTACACCTTC.